Presented here are 16 T cell receptor beta chains from one specimen sequenced in a study of blood T cells in healthy people across ages. A second PCR, run for roughly 7 to 11 cycles, used a sample-barcoded 5' primer plus a J-beta primer mix. TCRdb reprocessed the 5' RACE reads via MiXCR and lists one record per CDR3 protein. The profile covers about 1.4 million distinct CDR3 sequences, with roughly 60% appearing a single time and 5.5% to 8% taken by the ten largest. Source material: blood. These receptors originate from a man aged 18 to 29 in good health.

The chain uses TRBV20-1 and TRBJ2-3; the D gene is possibly TRBD2 (6 bases). Germline CDR1 reads DFQATT; CDR2 reads SNEGSKA (reference sequence). This CDR3 spans 16 amino acids. V was clipped by 0 bases and J by 4 bases, with 17 bases between them. CDR3 amino acids: CSARDPGEGRPDTQYF. The CDR3 DNA is TGCAGTGCTAGAGATCCGGGGGAAGGACGTCCAGATACGCAGTATTTT.

This chain uses TRBV24-1 with TRBJ2-3; 9 nucleotides line up with TRBD2. Unmatched junction bases numbered 5, after V lost 7 bases and J lost 1 base. This CDR3 comprises 15 residues. Germline V CDR1 and CDR2: KGHDR, SFDVKD. As DNA, the CDR3 is TGTGCCACCAGCGTAGCGGGGGTTGGCACAGATACGCAGTATTTT. Translating it yields CATSVAGVGTDTQYF.

The gene calls are TRBV6-4 and TRBJ1-2; tentative D call: TRBD1 (5 bases). The length of the CDR3 is 15 residues. Germline CDR1 is MRHNA and CDR2 is SNTAGT. Trimming left V 0 bases short and J 4 bases short, with 12 bases between. CDR3 region: CASSDSGRVFYGYTF. CDR3 in DNA: TGTGCCAGCAGTGACTCCGGCAGGGTTTTCTATGGCTACACCTTC.

V usage is TRBV6-5 and J usage is TRBJ1-2, with 8 bases identical to TRBD1. This CDR3 region has 15 residues. The V segment lost 4 bases and the J segment 4 bases; nucleotides outside the gene matches: 8. Germline CDR1 is MNHEY and CDR2 is SVGAGI. Here the CDR3 reads CASSSRTGTGYGYTF. The CDR3, as DNA: TGTGCCAGCAGTTCTAGAACCGGGACAGGCTATGGCTACACCTTC.

The chain uses TRBV29-1 and TRBJ2-7; 7 nucleotides line up with TRBD2. The CDR3 extends over 15 amino acids. After removal of 0 bases from V and 6 bases from J, the junction contained 11 bases not matched to a gene. CDR1 SQVTM and CDR2 ANQGSEA come from the germline V gene. The CDR3 region is CSVEDAGLELGEQYF. The CDR3 coding sequence is TGCAGCGTTGAAGATGCTGGACTAGAGCTTGGCGAGCAGTACTTC.

At least ten counts were recorded for this clonotype. J is TRBJ2-5 and V is TRBV9; D unclear. In germline, CDR1 is SGDLS, CDR2 YYNGEE. The V gene lost 3 bases and the J gene lost 6 bases, with 9 bases spanning the gap. The CDR3 sequence is 12 residues long. This CDR3 reads CASSESTKTQYF. Written as DNA, the CDR3 is TGTGCCAGCAGCGAAAGTACAAAGACCCAGTACTTC.

CDR3 in DNA: TGTGCCAGCAGCGGGGAAGCGGGAGAGGTCGAGCAGTACTTC. This gives the protein CASSGEAGEVEQYF. This sequence joins TRBV9 and TRBJ2-7, with TRBD2 matching 8 bases. V trimming: 3 bases; J trimming: 6 bases; junction bases outside the gene matches: 8. The CDR3 has 14 amino acids. Germline CDR1 is SGDLS and CDR2 is YYNGEE.

This clonotype was picked up a small number of times. The J gene is TRBJ2-7, the V gene TRBV27, with 9 bases that match TRBD1. The J segment lost 0 bases and the V segment lost 6 bases, leaving 3 bases of the junction unmatched. CDR1 is MNHEY, CDR2 SMNVEV, per germline (reference sequence). This CDR3 comprises 14 residues. CDR3 sequence (DNA): TGTGCCAGCAGGACAGGGGGAAGCTCCTACGAGCAGTACTTC. Amino acid sequence: CASRTGGSSYEQYF.

This chain links TRBV4-1 with TRBJ2-3; possibly TRBD2 for D (7 bases). Trimming shortened V by 2 bases and J by 3 bases, and 27 bases separated the two germline ends. Per the germline V gene, CDR1 is MGHRA and CDR2 is YSYEKL. The CDR3 is made up of 20 amino acids. The CDR3 DNA reads TGCGCCAGCAGCCAATCTCCTCCTCTCGCGGGGGCCGTACCGACAGATACGCAGTATTTT. It encodes CASSQSPPLAGAVPTDTQYF.

The chain joins TRBV6-6 to TRBJ1-5, with D unresolved. CDR3 length equals 11 residues. Trimming pared 8 bases from V and 3 bases from J, leaving 5 bases between. From germline, CDR1 is MNHNY and CDR2 SVGAGI (reference sequence). CDR3 residues: CASGHNQPQHF. CDR3 sequence (DNA): TGTGCCAGCGGCCACAATCAGCCCCAGCATTTT.

The rearrangement links TRBV5-1 to TRBJ1-1, with TRBD1 identical over 10 bases. The germline V gene encodes CDR1 SGHRS and CDR2 YFSETQ. J gave up 1 base and V 4 bases, and 7 bases lay outside the gene matches. CDR3 length: 16 residues. CDR3 sequence: CASSPRTGGGNTEAFF. The CDR3 coding sequence is TGCGCCAGCAGCCCCCGGACAGGGGGGGGGAACACTGAAGCTTTCTTT.

This chain uses TRBV7-2 with TRBJ1-5, with D possibly matching TRBD1 (5 bases). The CDR3 loop spans 15 amino acids. CDR1 SGHTA and CDR2 FQGNSA come from the germline V gene. Trimming took 5 bases from V and 2 from J, leaving 13 bases between them. The CDR3: CASSLGRSCNQPQHF. The CDR3 DNA reads as TGTGCCAGCAGCCTGGGACGGTCTTGCAATCAGCCCCAGCATTTT. Full variable domain (missing parts from reference TRBV7-2 and TRBJ1-5): GAGVSQSPSNKVTEKGKDVELRCDPISGHTALYWYRQSLGQGLEFLIYFQGNSAPDKSGLPSDRFSAERTGGSVSTLTIQRTQQEDSAVYLCASSLGRSCNQPQHFGDGTRLSIL.

This clonotype was seen a handful of times. V gene TRBV27 combines with J gene TRBJ2-3; D possibly uses TRBD1 or TRBD2 (6 bases each). Between the trimmed V and J ends, which lost 7 bases and 8 bases, there was a span of 25 bases. CDR3 length: 16 residues. Germline V lookup: CDR1 MNHEY, CDR2 SMNVEV (reference sequence). CDR3 residues: CASNVNGGGPEGTQYF. CDR3 bases: TGTGCCAGCAACGTTAACGGGGGCGGGCCCGAGGGTACGCAGTATTTT.

V gene TRBV6-1 combines with J gene TRBJ2-4; the D is unclear. Germline V gene data show CDR1 as MNHNS and CDR2 as SASEGT. V lost 2 bases to trimming and J lost 0 bases, with 11 bases between them. The CDR3 totals 16 residues. CDR3: CASSEQVLIAKNIQYF. In DNA, the CDR3 is TGTGCCAGCAGTGAACAGGTCCTTATAGCCAAAAACATTCAGTACTTC.

The genes are TRBV28 and TRBJ2-7; a weak D match, TRBD2 (6 bases). This CDR3 comprises 16 residues. Germline V CDR1 and CDR2: MDHEN, SYDVKM. V shed 6 bases and J shed 2 bases, with 20 bases lying between them. CDR3 sequence (DNA): TGTGCCAGCAGAAGGTCTTCCGGGAGCAAAGCCTACGAGCAGTACTTC. It codes for CASRRSSGSKAYEQYF.

The rearrangement uses TRBV4-1 and TRBJ1-1, with a possible D match to TRBD1 (6 bases). Looked up from germline, CDR1 is MGHRA and CDR2 is YSYEKL. The CDR3 spans 14 residues. V dropped 4 bases and J dropped 6 bases, with 15 bases sitting between them. The DNA for the CDR3 is TGCGCCAGCAGCCTCCTCAGGGGTGAGGCTGAAGCTTTCTTT. This sequence encodes CASSLLRGEAEAFF.